This T cell receptor beta chain emerged from a study of control samples from healthy donors and cancer patients. Germline V gives CDR1 SGHTA, CDR2 FQGNSA. The CDR3 is made up of 15 amino acids. V dropped 1 base and J dropped 9 bases, with 16 bases sitting between them. Repertoires were generated with immunoSEQ multiplex PCR, while TCRdb's copy carries only in-frame clones and drops some. The sample gives 150,000 to 200,000 clones, around nine tenths of which show up once; 1.1% to 1.5% is in the top ten. This receptor was identified in a man aged 25 to 40 in good health. The J gene is TRBJ1-5, the V gene TRBV7-2; D uncertain. Material for sequencing was blood. This chain's CDR3 is CASSLEASPGSPQHF. In DNA form, the CDR3 reads TGTGCCAGCAGCTTAGAGGCCAGCCCCGGGTCGCCCCAGCATTTT. Based on the CDR3 plus reference TRBV7-2 and TRBJ1-5, the full variable domain is GAGVSQSPSNKVTEKGKDVELRCDPISGHTALYWYRQSLGQGLEFLIYFQGNSAPDKSGLPSDRFSAERTGGSVSTLTIQRTQQEDSAVYLCASSLEASPGSPQHFGDGTRLSIL.